This TCR beta chain derives from a study of cytomegalovirus exposure and HLA in healthy donors. Across the whole study: An earlier analysis identified approximately 120 million unique TCR beta sequences in 150 million to 200 million T cells.

About this clone itself: Its antigen is undetermined.

The CDR3 length is 12 residues. Germline assignment: CDR1 MGHRA and CDR2 YSYEKL. Between the trimmed V and J ends, which lost 3 bases and 6 bases, there was a span of 9 bases. The PCR was carried out with 60 Vbeta primers and 13 Jbeta primers. Profiled with immunoSEQ multiplex PCR; TCRdb holds only in-frame clones, not every one. The repertoire includes some 90,000 clones, roughly 73% of them detected once, and about 1.9% sits in the top ten. Donors sampled were nominally healthy, though unrecorded immune exposures were likely. Study results and caveats: Rarity held for most TCR sequences, but there were some public TCRs that occurred in many donors. With later analysis, a missense DCLRE1C variant became linked to TCR beta V- and J-gene trimming.

Sequencing was carried out using PBMCs. The receptor was derived from a boy aged 5 to 17 in good health and CMV-seronegative. V and J are TRBV4-1 and TRBJ2-7, with D maybe TRBD1 (6 bases). The CDR3 sequence is CASSHVRGEQYF. The CDR3 nucleotides read TGCGCCAGCAGCCACGTCAGGGGCGAGCAGTACTTC.